This paragraph covers one T cell receptor beta chain sequence. Its antigen has not been determined. Per-nucleotide qualities are absent, and no much larger clonotype sits a single base away. The meaning of the sample's time point label: baseline before oral tofacitinib. From alopecia areata patients, peripheral blood was collected along with lesional scalp punch biopsies. PBMCs were isolated by density centrifugation and stained for CD3, CD4 and CD8, after which CD4+ and CD8+ T cells were sorted on a FACSAria. The data were taken from a study of CD8+ T cells in alopecia areata listed by TCRdb under 2018. With regard to the full study: Treated patients were enrolled in an open-label pilot trial of oral tofacitinib, 5 to 10 mg twice daily, for moderate-to-severe alopecia areata. RNA was obtained with the PAXgene miRNA kit for fixed scalp, the miRNeasy kit for PBMCs, and the RNeasy kit for mouse skin. TCRbeta CDR3 regions were amplified by immunoSEQ multiplex PCR with 35 Vbeta forward and 13 Jbeta reverse primers. Scalp clonality was compared among normal scalp (n=4), patchy alopecia areata scalp (n=8), and alopecia totalis/universalis scalp (n=8). Patients stayed on tofacitinib for 6 to 18 months and then had 6 months of follow-up off drug so that delayed response and recurrence could be assessed. The study used high-throughput TCRbeta sequencing to examine T cell clonal expansion in alopecia areata, in both the C3H/HeJ mouse model and human patients. Biopsies were taken from tofacitinib-treated patients at baseline and at 4 and 24 weeks of treatment, and a later scalp biopsy was taken in several of the tofacitinib-treated patients. On the human side, TCRbeta sequencing was run on scalp tissue and on sorted CD4+ and CD8+ peripheral blood T cells from healthy controls and from alopecia areata patients with either patchy or totalis/universalis disease. Points the paper makes about the study in general: Lesional scalp, especially in alopecia totalis/universalis, showed higher clonality and more expanded CD8+ clones than normal scalp, suggesting antigenic drive. Resident alphabeta T cells in normal human skin are also sequenced, complicating scalp TCR repertoire analysis, unlike mouse skin dominated by gammadelta T cells. Compared with mice, TCR sequences shared between patients were less clear, possibly partly because of HLA diversity across the patient population.

From V the trimming removes 3 bases and from J it removes 6 bases, while the gene matches leave 5 bases of the junction unaccounted for. The CDR3 numbers 15 residues from cysteine through phenylalanine. Solely the CDR3 DNA is kept, with 45 bases framed from the first base. The germline V gene specifies MGHDK as CDR1 and SYGVNS as CDR2. The method was the immunoSEQ multiplex PCR assay. For TCR sequencing, RNA was extracted from every sample and reverse transcribed into cDNA to serve as template. SuperScript III was used to make first-strand cDNA, primed with a 2:1 mix of oligo-dT and random hexamers. A synthetic immune receptor repertoire was used to gauge amplification bias, and whatever bias remained was removed computationally. In the source study's methods: Raw reads were preprocessed to remove errors, and CDR3 was defined according to IMGT conventions as the region from the conserved cysteine to phenylalanine. Clonality was calculated as 1 minus Shannon entropy normalized by log2 of the number of productive unique TCRs. CD4 or CD8 identity of scalp clones was inferred by cross-referencing scalp TCRbeta sequences with sorted blood CD4 and CD8 repertoires. In TCRdb, the immuneACCESS table is reduced to in-frame sequences with V and J assigned. These tables do not hold every clone; where another copy was compared, an unresolved V gene accounts for under half, and the others remain unexplained. Clonal size and the V and J genes are those of that table, whereas D and trimming came from the DNA. The sample yields under 70,000 clones; 90% to 97% were counted once. In total, the top ten clones hold under 30% of the sample.

The rearrangement joined TRBV25-1 to TRBJ1-1, with TRBD1 identical over 12 junction bases. The material sequenced was CD8+ T cells sorted from blood, taken at week 0. The receptor was derived from a human donor with alopecia areata. DNA sequence: TGTGCCAGCAGTGACCTGGGACAGGGGGCCGCTGAAGCTTTCTTT. Translation gives CASSDLGQGAAEAFF.